The TCR beta chain described here comes from a study of T cell responses to AZD1222 COVID-19 vaccine. Study at large: Second doses that came at about 4 or about 12 weeks were put together. General observations from the study: Nearly half of spike-specific TCRs reportedly go after variant regions that carry no mutations. Mostly white British, mostly female donors; authors suggested clonal diversity may be underestimated.

TCRdb's table, derived via immunoSEQ multiplex PCR, lists solely in-frame clones and lacks some. The table records 75,000 to 100,000 clones, 89% of them present only once. In regard to this clone: Its antigen is unknown.

The CDR3 contains 13 residues. CDR1 LGHNT and CDR2 FRNRAP come from the germline V gene. The V gene lost 2 bases and the J gene lost 5 bases, with 9 bases spanning the gap. The source of this sequence is an adult in good health. The genes are TRBV12-5 and TRBJ2-5; no reliable D call. The source material was peripheral blood, sampled on day 0 of AZD1222 vaccination. CDR3 in amino acids: CASGLIGGETQYF. In DNA, the CDR3 is TGTGCTAGTGGTTTGATTGGTGGGGAGACCCAGTACTTC.